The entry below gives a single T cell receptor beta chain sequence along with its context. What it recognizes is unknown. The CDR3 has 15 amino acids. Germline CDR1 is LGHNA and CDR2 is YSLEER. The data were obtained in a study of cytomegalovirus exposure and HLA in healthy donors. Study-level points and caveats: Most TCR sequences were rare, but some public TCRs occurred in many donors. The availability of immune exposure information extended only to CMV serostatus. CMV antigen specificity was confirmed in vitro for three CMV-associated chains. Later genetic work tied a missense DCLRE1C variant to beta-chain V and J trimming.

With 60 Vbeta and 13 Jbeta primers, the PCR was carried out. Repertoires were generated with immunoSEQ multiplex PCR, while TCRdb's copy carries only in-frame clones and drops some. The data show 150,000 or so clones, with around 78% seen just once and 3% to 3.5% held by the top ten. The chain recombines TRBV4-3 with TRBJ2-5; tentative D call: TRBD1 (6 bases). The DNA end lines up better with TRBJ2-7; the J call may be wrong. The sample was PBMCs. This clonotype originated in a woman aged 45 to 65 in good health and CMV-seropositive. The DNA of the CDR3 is TGCGCCAGCAGCCAAGCACAGGGATCTACCTACGAGCAGTACTTC. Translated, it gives CASSQAQGSTYEQYF.